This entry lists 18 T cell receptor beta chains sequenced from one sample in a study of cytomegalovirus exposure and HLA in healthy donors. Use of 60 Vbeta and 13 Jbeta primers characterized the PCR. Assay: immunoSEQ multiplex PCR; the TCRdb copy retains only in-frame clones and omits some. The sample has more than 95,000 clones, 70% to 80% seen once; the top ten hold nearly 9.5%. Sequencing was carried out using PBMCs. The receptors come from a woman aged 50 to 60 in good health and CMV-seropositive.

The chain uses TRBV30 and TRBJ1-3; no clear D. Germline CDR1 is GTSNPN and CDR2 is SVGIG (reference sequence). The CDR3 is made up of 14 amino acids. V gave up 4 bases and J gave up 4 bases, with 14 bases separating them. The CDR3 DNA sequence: TGTGCCTGGACCAGACTAGCTTGGGGAAACACCATATATTTT. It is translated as CAWTRLAWGNTIYF.

Here the CDR3 DNA reads TGTGCCAGCAGCCGGCCCGGGAGGCCCTCCTACAATGAGCAGTTCTTC. It yields the protein CASSRPGRPSYNEQFF. The chain is built from TRBV7-9 and TRBJ2-1, with 7 bases matching TRBD2. Germline-derived CDR1 and CDR2 are SEHNR and FQNEAQ (reference sequence). With V trimmed by 5 bases and J by 0 bases, 7 bases remained unmatched. The CDR3 totals 16 residues.

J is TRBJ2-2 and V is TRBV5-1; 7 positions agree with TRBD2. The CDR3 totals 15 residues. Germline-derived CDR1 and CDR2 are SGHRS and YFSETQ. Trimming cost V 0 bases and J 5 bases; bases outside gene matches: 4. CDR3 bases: TGCGCCAGCAGCTTGGGGTCTAGCGGTACCGGGGAGCTGTTTTTT. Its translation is CASSLGSSGTGELFF.

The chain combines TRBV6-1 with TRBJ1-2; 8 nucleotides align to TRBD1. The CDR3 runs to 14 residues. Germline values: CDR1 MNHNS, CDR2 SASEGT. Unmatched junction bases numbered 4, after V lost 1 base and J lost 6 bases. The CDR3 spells CASSEVVRGHGYTF. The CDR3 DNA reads TGTGCCAGCAGTGAAGTGGTCAGGGGGCATGGCTACACCTTC.

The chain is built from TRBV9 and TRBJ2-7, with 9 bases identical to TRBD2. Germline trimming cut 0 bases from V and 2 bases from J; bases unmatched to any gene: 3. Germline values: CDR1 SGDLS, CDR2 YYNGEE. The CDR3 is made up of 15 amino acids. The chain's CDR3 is CASSVGLAETYEQYF. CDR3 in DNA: TGTGCCAGCAGCGTAGGACTAGCGGAAACCTACGAGCAGTACTTC.

Here the CDR3 DNA reads TGCGCCAGCAGCCAGACCCATAAACGGGCAACTAATGAAAAACTGTTTTTT. Its translation: CASSQTHKRATNEKLFF. The J gene is TRBJ1-4, the V gene TRBV4-3; D gene unclear. This CDR3 comprises 17 residues. V dropped 3 bases and J dropped 0 bases, with 14 bases sitting between them. The germline V gene has CDR1 LGHNA and CDR2 YSLEER.

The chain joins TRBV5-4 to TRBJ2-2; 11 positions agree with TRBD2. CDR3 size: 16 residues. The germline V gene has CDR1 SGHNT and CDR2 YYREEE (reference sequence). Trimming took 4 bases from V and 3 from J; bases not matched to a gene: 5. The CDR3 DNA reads TGTGCCAGCAGCCCTAGACTAGCGGGGCACACCGGGGAGCTGTTTTTT. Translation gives CASSPRLAGHTGELFF.

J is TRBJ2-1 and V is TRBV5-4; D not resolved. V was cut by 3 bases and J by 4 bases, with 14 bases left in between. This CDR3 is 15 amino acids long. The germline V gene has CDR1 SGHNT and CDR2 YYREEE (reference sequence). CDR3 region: CASSSPSSPYNEQFF. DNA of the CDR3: TGTGCCAGCAGCTCGCCCAGTTCCCCTTACAATGAGCAGTTCTTC.

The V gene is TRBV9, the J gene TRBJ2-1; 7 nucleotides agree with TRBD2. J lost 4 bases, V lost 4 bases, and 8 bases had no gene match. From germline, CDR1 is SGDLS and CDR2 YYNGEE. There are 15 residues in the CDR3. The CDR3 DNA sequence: TGTGCCAGCAGCACGGGGCGGGGGAGGTACAATGAGCAGTTCTTC. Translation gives CASSTGRGRYNEQFF.

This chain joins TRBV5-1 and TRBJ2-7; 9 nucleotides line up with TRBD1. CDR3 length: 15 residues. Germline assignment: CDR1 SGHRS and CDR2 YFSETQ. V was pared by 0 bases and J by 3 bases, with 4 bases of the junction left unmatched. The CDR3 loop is CASSLGGTGIYEQYF. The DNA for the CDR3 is TGCGCCAGCAGCTTGGGAGGGACAGGGATCTACGAGCAGTACTTC. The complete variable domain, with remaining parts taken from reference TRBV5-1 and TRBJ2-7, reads KAGVTQTPRYLIKTRGQQVTLSCSPISGHRSVSWYQQTPGQGLQFLFEYFSETQRNKGNFPGRFSGRQFSNSRSEMNVSTLELGDSALYLCASSLGGTGIYEQYFGPGTRLTVT.

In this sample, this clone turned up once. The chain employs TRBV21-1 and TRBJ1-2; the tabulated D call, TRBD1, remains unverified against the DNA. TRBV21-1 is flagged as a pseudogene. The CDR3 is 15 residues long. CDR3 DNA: TGTGCCAGCAGCAAATACCCAGGGGACAACTATGGCTACACCTTC. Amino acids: CASSKYPGDNYGYTF.

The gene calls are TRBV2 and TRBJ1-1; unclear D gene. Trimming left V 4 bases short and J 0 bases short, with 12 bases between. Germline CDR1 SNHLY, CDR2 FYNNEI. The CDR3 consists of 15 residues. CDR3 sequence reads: CASSGSLMMNTEAFF. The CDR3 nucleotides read TGTGCCAGCAGTGGGAGTTTAATGATGAACACTGAAGCTTTCTTT.

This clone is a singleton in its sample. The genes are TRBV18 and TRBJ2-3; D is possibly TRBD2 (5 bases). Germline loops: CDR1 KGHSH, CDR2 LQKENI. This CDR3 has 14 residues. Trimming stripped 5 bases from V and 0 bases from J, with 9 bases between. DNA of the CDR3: TGTGCCAGCTCATCCGGGGAAAGCACAGATACGCAGTATTTT. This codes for CASSSGESTDTQYF.

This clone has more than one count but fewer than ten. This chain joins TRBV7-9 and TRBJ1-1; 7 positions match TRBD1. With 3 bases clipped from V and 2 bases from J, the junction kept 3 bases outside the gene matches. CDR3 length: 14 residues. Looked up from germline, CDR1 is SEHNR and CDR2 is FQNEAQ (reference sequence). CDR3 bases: TGTGCCAGCAGCTTGGGGACAGTCAACACTGAAGCTTTCTTT. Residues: CASSLGTVNTEAFF.

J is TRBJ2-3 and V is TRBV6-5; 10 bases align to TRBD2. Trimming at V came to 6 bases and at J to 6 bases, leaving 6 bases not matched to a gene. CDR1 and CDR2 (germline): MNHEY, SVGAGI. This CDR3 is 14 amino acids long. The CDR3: CASSRSGGADTQYF. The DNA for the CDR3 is TGTGCCAGCAGCCGAAGCGGGGGGGCGGATACGCAGTATTTT.

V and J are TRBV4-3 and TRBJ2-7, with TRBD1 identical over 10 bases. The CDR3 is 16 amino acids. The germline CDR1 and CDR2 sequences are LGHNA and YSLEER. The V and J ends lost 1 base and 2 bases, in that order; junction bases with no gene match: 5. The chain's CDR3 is CASSQAPGQGTYEQYF. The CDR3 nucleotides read TGCGCCAGCAGCCAAGCCCCGGGACAGGGGACCTACGAGCAGTACTTC.

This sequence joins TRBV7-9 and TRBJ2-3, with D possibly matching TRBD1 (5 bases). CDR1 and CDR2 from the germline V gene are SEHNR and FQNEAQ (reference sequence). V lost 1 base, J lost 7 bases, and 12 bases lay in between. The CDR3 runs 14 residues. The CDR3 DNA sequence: TGTGCCAGCAGCTTAGAGGCAGGGATGAATACGCAGTATTTT. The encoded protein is CASSLEAGMNTQYF. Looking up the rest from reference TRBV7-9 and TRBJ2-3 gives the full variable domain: DTGVSQNPRHKITKRGQNVTFRCDPISEHNRLYWYRQTLGQGPEFLTYFQNEAQLEKSRLLSDRFSAERPKGSFSTLEIQRTEQGDSAMYLCASSLEAGMNTQYFGPGTRLTVL.

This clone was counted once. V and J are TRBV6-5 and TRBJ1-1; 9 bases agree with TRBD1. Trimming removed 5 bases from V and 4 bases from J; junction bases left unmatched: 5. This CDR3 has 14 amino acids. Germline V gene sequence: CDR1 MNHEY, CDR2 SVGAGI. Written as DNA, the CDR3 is TGTGCCAGCAGTAGGAAGACAGGGGGCACTGAAGCTTTCTTT. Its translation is CASSRKTGGTEAFF.